Here is one T cell receptor beta chain with its context. The data were taken from a study of T-cell reconstitution after alpha-beta-depleted transplantation in children. Germline V gene lookup returns CDR1 SNHLY and CDR2 FYNNEI. This CDR3 has 14 amino acids. V shed 11 bases, J shed 2 bases, and the junction held 11 bases outside the gene matches. Molecular barcoding with unique molecular identifiers was used for the TCRbeta library. Using its own MiXCR run on the PCR reads, TCRdb lists one record per CDR3 protein. The sample records about 230,000 distinct CDR3 sequences, 9% to 10% being singletons. This clonotype originated in a human donor who donated a stem cell graft to a child with SCID. V gene TRBV2 combines with J gene TRBJ2-7; 8 bases line up with TRBD1. This specimen consisted of PBMCs from the stem cell graft donor, obtained from the stem cell graft. CDR3 coding DNA: TGTGCCTTCAGCCTCGGACAGGGCCCCTACGAGCAGTACTTC. This sequence encodes CAFSLGQGPYEQYF. Full variable domain (missing parts from reference TRBV2 and TRBJ2-7): EPEVTQTPSHQVTQMGQEVILRCVPISNHLYFYWYRQILGQKVEFLVSFYNNEISEKSEIFDDQFSVERPDGSNFTLKIRSTKLEDSAMYFCAFSLGQGPYEQYFGPGTRLTVT.